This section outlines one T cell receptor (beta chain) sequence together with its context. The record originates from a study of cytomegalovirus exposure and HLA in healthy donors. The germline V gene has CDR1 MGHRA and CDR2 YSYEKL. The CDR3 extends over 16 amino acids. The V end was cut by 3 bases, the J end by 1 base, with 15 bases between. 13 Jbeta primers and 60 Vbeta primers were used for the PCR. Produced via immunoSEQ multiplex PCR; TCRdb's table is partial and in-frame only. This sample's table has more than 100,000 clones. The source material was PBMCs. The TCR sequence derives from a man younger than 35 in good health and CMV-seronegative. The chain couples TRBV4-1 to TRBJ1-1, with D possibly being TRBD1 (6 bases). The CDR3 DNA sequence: TGCGCCAGCAGCCAGGCAAAAGACAGGCCGAACACTGAAGCTTTCTTT. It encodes CASSQAKDRPNTEAFF.